Shown below are 23 T cell receptor beta chains from a single sample sequenced in a study of blood T cells in healthy people across ages. Using a J-beta primer mix together with a sample-barcoded 5' primer, a second PCR was run for about 6 to 11 cycles. TCRdb re-derived calls from the 5' RACE reads in MiXCR, one entry per CDR3 protein. This sample has about 800,000 distinct CDR3 sequences; 55% to 70% occur once, and the top ten carry about 20%. The sequenced sample consisted of blood. These receptors were obtained from a man younger than 40 in good health.

The chain joins TRBV7-2 to TRBJ2-1, with 8 bases matching TRBD2. The J call may be mistaken, given a closer DNA end match to TRBJ2-7. Germline V gene sequence: CDR1 SGHTA, CDR2 FQGNSA. The CDR3 sequence is 18 residues long. CDR3 sequence reads: CASSFGLAGSSSYNEQYF. The CDR3 bases are TGTGCCAGCAGCTTCGGACTAGCAGGGAGTAGCTCCTACAATGAGCAGTACTTC.

This chain uses TRBV7-9 with TRBJ1-5; the D is unclear. This CDR3 spans 19 amino acids. V was trimmed by 0 bases and J by 0 bases, leaving 18 bases between them. The germline V gene has CDR1 SEHNR and CDR2 FQNEAQ (reference sequence). The CDR3 nucleotides are TGTGCCAGCAGCTTAGCGAGGGCCGGGAATGATCGTAGCAATCAGCCCCAGCATTTT. As protein: CASSLARAGNDRSNQPQHF.

V gene TRBV5-1 combines with J gene TRBJ2-5; D is unresolved. The V and J ends lost 0 bases and 3 bases respectively, with 3 bases between them. This CDR3 has 12 amino acids. Germline V gene data show CDR1 as SGHRS and CDR2 as YFSETQ. The CDR3 DNA follows: TGCGCCAGCAGCTTGGATGAAGAGACCCAGTACTTC. It is translated as CASSLDEETQYF.

The chain has TRBV7-3 and TRBJ2-3; D is possibly TRBD1 (6 bases). Germline V gives CDR1 SGHTA, CDR2 FQGTGA. The CDR3 totals 16 residues. V was cut by 5 bases and J by 2 bases, with 17 bases left in between. The CDR3 coding sequence is TGTGCCAGCAGCACACAACCCGGGACATCCACAGATACGCAGTATTTT. It codes for CASSTQPGTSTDTQYF.

The rearrangement uses TRBV5-6 and TRBJ2-1; D remains unclear. Between the trimmed V and J ends, which lost 4 bases and 3 bases, there was a span of 17 bases. The CDR3 covers 16 residues. CDR1 and CDR2 from the germline V gene are SGHDT and YYEEEE. Here the CDR3 reads CASSLSIRVDYNEQFF. For the CDR3, the DNA is TGTGCCAGCAGCCTGTCCATACGGGTTGACTACAATGAGCAGTTCTTC.

The chain combines TRBV11-2 with TRBJ2-7; the match to TRBD1 covers 7 bases. This CDR3 is 13 amino acids long. With 5 bases clipped from V and 5 bases from J, the junction kept 6 bases outside the gene matches. The germline gives CDR1 SGHAT, CDR2 FQNNGV. CDR3 amino acids: CASSGTVRDEQYF. The CDR3 bases are TGTGCCAGCAGCGGGACAGTTCGCGACGAGCAGTACTTC.

The gene calls are TRBV7-2 and TRBJ2-4; D could derive from TRBD1 or TRBD2 (6 bases each). V was clipped by 1 base and J by 13 bases, with 11 bases between them. Germline values: CDR1 SGHTA, CDR2 FQGNSA. The CDR3 contains 12 residues. CDR3 sequence: CASSLGLGGQYF. Here the CDR3 DNA reads TGTGCCAGCAGCTTAGGCTTGGGGGGCCAGTACTTC.

The chain links TRBV6-5 to TRBJ1-1, with a possible D match to TRBD1 (5 bases). The germline V gene has CDR1 MNHEY and CDR2 SVGAGI. This CDR3 region has 13 residues. V lost 3 bases and J 6 bases, leaving 11 bases between the germline ends. The CDR3 bases are TGTGCCAGCAGTTATTCAGGGAGGGCTGAAGCTTTCTTT. Residues: CASSYSGRAEAFF.

This clonotype was picked up a small number of times. The chain couples TRBV20-1 to TRBJ2-5; either TRBD1 or TRBD2 may supply D (6 bases each). Deletions cut 1 base from V and 5 bases from J, with 17 bases between. Per germline, CDR1 DFQATT and CDR2 SNEGSKA (reference sequence). The CDR3 is 15 residues long. The CDR3: CSARGGAGSLETQYF. In DNA form, the CDR3 reads TGCAGTGCTAGAGGGGGGGCAGGGAGCTTGGAGACCCAGTACTTC.

The V call is TRBV4-1, the J call TRBJ2-2, with TRBD1 identical over 7 bases. Trimming cost V 1 base and J 7 bases; bases outside gene matches: 6. The CDR3 length is 15 residues. The germline V gene encodes CDR1 MGHRA and CDR2 YSYEKL. In DNA, the CDR3 is TGCGCCAGCAGCCAAGCGGGGACAGCGGTCGGGGAGCTGTTTTTT. Translated: CASSQAGTAVGELFF.

In this sample, this clonotype turned up a few times. The V call is TRBV5-5, the J call TRBJ1-2; 9 bases are shared with TRBD1. Germline assignment: CDR1 SGHKS and CDR2 YYEKEE (reference sequence). The CDR3 consists of 16 residues. The junction had 14 bases not matched to a gene; V was cut back by 5 bases and J by 6 bases. The CDR3 here is CASSNRGQGQPNGYTF. CDR3 in DNA: TGTGCCAGCAGTAACCGCGGACAGGGGCAACCCAATGGCTACACCTTC.

This chain joins TRBV29-1 and TRBJ2-1, with TRBD2 identical over 8 bases. From germline, CDR1 is SQVTM and CDR2 ANQGSEA. This CDR3 has 14 amino acids. Trimming took 6 bases from V and 0 from J; bases not matched to a gene: 4. The CDR3 loop reads CSVLAGNSYNEQFF. The CDR3, as DNA: TGCAGCGTCTTAGCGGGGAACTCCTACAATGAGCAGTTCTTC.

The chain recombines TRBV11-2 with TRBJ2-5; TRBD2 matches at 8 bases. Germline V gene lookup returns CDR1 SGHAT and CDR2 FQNNGV. The CDR3 spans 14 residues. The trim removed 5 bases at V and 5 bases at J, leaving 7 bases unmatched. The CDR3 protein is CASSKGLVRETQYF. The CDR3 DNA reads TGTGCCAGCAGCAAGGGACTAGTGAGGGAGACCCAGTACTTC.

The chain links TRBV29-1 to TRBJ2-7, with no clear D. Trimming shortened V by 3 bases and J by 2 bases, and 14 bases separated the two germline ends. In germline, CDR1 is SQVTM, CDR2 ANQGSEA. CDR3 length equals 14 residues. DNA of the CDR3: TGCAGCGTTGAGGAAGAGGCGATCCCCTACGAGCAGTACTTC. It translates to CSVEEEAIPYEQYF.

This clonotype appeared a few times. The chain joins TRBV20-1 to TRBJ2-7, with D possibly being TRBD2 (5 bases). This CDR3 is 14 amino acids long. V was cut by 7 bases and J by 1 base, with 17 bases left in between. Germline-derived CDR1 and CDR2 are DFQATT and SNEGSKA (reference sequence). The CDR3 here is CSVRLTGNSYEQYF. CDR3 nucleotide sequence: TGCAGTGTCCGGTTGACCGGGAATTCCTACGAGCAGTACTTC.

The V gene is TRBV20-1, the J gene TRBJ2-1; D is unresolved. Trimming took off 6 bases at V and 4 bases at J, with 16 bases between the two ends. The CDR3 runs 14 residues. The V gene's germline CDR1 is DFQATT and CDR2 SNEGSKA (reference sequence). The CDR3 region is CSAVAEPKYNEQFF. The CDR3 coding sequence is TGCAGTGCGGTCGCGGAACCGAAATACAATGAGCAGTTCTTC.

The chain couples TRBV7-2 to TRBJ2-1; 9 bases line up with TRBD2. This CDR3 is 16 amino acids long. CDR1 SGHTA and CDR2 FQGNSA come from the germline V gene. V gave up 5 bases and J gave up 13 bases; unmatched junction bases: 18. The chain's CDR3 is CASSPHSGSYAETQFF. For the CDR3, the DNA is TGTGCCAGCAGCCCACATAGCGGGAGTTACGCGGAGACCCAGTTCTTC.

This clonotype came up a few times. The rearrangement joins TRBV6-2 or TRBV6-3 to TRBJ2-7; D is unclear. Looked up from germline, CDR1 is MNHEY and CDR2 is SVGEGT. This CDR3 region has 15 residues. V lost 4 bases and J lost 3, with 16 bases in between. Here the CDR3 DNA reads TGTGCCAGCAGTTTGGAAGCAGAGTCGAGCTACGAGCAGTACTTC. Its translation: CASSLEAESSYEQYF.

CDR3 residues: CASSRDDGYEQYF. Written as DNA, the CDR3 is TGCGCCAGCAGCCGAGACGACGGCTACGAGCAGTACTTC. The rearrangement joins TRBV4-3 to TRBJ2-4; D gene unclear. The J call is uncertain, as TRBJ2-7 better fits the DNA end. This CDR3 comprises 13 residues. In germline, CDR1 is LGHNA, CDR2 YSLEER.

V gene TRBV7-3 combines with J gene TRBJ2-3, with D maybe TRBD2 (6 bases). CDR1 SGHTA and CDR2 FQGTGA come from the germline V gene. Trimming removed 0 bases from V and 4 bases from J, with 11 bases in between. There are 15 residues in the CDR3. CDR3 DNA: TGTGCCAGCAGCTTAACACGAGGCGGGGCAGATACGCAGTATTTT. Its translation is CASSLTRGGADTQYF.

The chain carries TRBV5-5 and TRBJ1-1; 7 bases match TRBD1. This CDR3 contains 15 residues. CDR1 SGHKS and CDR2 YYEKEE come from the germline V gene (reference sequence). Trimming at V came to 5 bases and at J to 6 bases, leaving 13 bases not matched to a gene. CDR3 sequence: CASSWETGLLAEAFF. CDR3 DNA: TGTGCCAGCAGTTGGGAGACAGGGCTACTCGCTGAAGCTTTCTTT.

V is TRBV27 and J is TRBJ1-5; D call uncertain. The CDR3 sequence is 13 residues long. CDR1 and CDR2 from the germline V gene are MNHEY and SMNVEV (reference sequence). V was cut by 5 bases and J by 6 bases, with 11 bases left in between. CDR3 in amino acids: CASSVSSGQPQHF. The CDR3 nucleotides read TGTGCCAGCAGTGTGAGTAGTGGTCAGCCCCAGCATTTT.

CDR3 loop: CASSLAGRGKEETQYF. The CDR3 nucleotides are TGCGCCAGCAGCTTGGCAGGCAGGGGTAAGGAAGAGACCCAGTACTTC. The chain couples TRBV5-1 to TRBJ2-5; the D gene is possibly TRBD1 (6 bases). V was pared by 0 bases and J by 3 bases, with 15 bases between. The CDR3 sequence is 16 residues long. Germline V lookup: CDR1 SGHRS, CDR2 YFSETQ.